One T cell receptor beta chain is described in this entry. The antigen remains undetermined. The data were taken from a study of radiotherapy plus CTLA-4 blockade in lung cancer. Study-wide results and caveats: Early blood T cell clone dynamics, with interferon-beta, were reported to best predict response. Peripheral blood showed expansion of tumor-derived TCR clones after radiotherapy and ipilimumab.

Libraries were prepared by immunoSEQ multiplex PCR; TCRdb keeps only in-frame clonotypes and omits some of them. The sample includes about 49,000 clones, approximately 81% of them seen just once. The germline V gene has CDR1 SGHVS and CDR2 FNYEAQ. The CDR3 has 15 amino acids. The V end was cut by 5 bases, the J end by 5 bases, with 18 bases between. Each patient with chemo-refractory metastatic non-small-cell lung cancer was treated with focal radiation plus CTLA-4 blockade using ipilimumab. This material consisted of peripheral blood, taken from a patient treated with radiotherapy plus ipilimumab. The receptor was isolated from a human donor with non-small cell lung cancer whose response to radiotherapy plus ipilimumab could not be evaluated. The chain has TRBV7-6 and TRBJ2-5; tentatively, D is TRBD1 (5 bases). The CDR3 coding sequence is TGTGCCAGCAGCCCCGGGCAGGGCCAACTTGAGACCCAGTACTTC. It specifies CASSPGQGQLETQYF.